Listed below are T cell receptor beta chains from one sample, sequenced in a study of shared clonotypes between healthy human individuals. The repertoire was sequenced with immunoSEQ multiplex PCR; TCRdb's copy has only in-frame clones and lacks some. This sample yields millions of clones, of which roughly 93% are seen a single time; about 0.39% belongs to the top ten. Sequencing was performed on naive CD4+ T cells from PBMCs. The receptors shown here come from a man aged 18 to 29 in good health. Some clones in this sample may be carry-over from other donors' samples. CDR3s leave out the opening cysteine and the closing phenylalanine or tryptophan. A D gene is named only where the DNA matches it firmly.

CDR3 protein: ASSPPAGYEVSREAF
D gene: .
J gene: TRBJ1-1
V gene: TRBV18

CDR3 protein: ASSIHYGYT
D gene: .
J gene: TRBJ1-2
V gene: TRBV19

CDR3 protein: ASSQGQGGQPQH
D gene: TRBD1
J gene: TRBJ1-5
V gene: TRBV5-6

CDR3 protein: ASSLISAVPTDTQY
D gene: .
J gene: TRBJ2-3
V gene: TRBV27

CDR3 protein: ASSLAGGPLDTQY
D gene: TRBD2
J gene: TRBJ2-3
V gene: TRBV2

CDR3 protein: ASSQVNWPNTGELF
D gene: .
J gene: TRBJ2-2
V gene: TRBV4-2

CDR3 protein: ASSPSNRGTSITSSTDTQY
D gene: TRBD2
J gene: TRBJ2-3
V gene: TRBV5-1

CDR3 protein: ASRNRTATYSGRYT
D gene: .
J gene: TRBJ1-2
V gene: TRBV27

CDR3 protein: ASKKGLGEGYGYT
D gene: .
J gene: TRBJ1-2
V gene: TRBV7-9

CDR3 protein: ASTRARTDTQY
D gene: .
J gene: TRBJ2-3
V gene: TRBV7-2

CDR3 protein: ASSPGVGQQVVEGEKLF
D gene: TRBD1
J gene: TRBJ1-4
V gene: TRBV4-3